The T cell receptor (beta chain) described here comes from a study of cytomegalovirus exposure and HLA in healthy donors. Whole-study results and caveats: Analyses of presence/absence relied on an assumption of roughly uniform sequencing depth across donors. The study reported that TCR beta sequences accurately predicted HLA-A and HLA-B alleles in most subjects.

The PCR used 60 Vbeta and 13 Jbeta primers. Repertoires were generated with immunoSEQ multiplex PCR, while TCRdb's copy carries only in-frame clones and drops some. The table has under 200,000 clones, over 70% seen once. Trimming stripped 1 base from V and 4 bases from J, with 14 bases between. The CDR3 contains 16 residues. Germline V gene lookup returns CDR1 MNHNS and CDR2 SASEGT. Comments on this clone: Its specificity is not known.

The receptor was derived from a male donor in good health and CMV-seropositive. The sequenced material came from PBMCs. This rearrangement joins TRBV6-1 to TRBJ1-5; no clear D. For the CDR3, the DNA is TGTGCCAGCAGTGAAGAGTCCTTCCAGAGGAATCAGCCCCAGCATTTT. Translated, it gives CASSEESFQRNQPQHF.